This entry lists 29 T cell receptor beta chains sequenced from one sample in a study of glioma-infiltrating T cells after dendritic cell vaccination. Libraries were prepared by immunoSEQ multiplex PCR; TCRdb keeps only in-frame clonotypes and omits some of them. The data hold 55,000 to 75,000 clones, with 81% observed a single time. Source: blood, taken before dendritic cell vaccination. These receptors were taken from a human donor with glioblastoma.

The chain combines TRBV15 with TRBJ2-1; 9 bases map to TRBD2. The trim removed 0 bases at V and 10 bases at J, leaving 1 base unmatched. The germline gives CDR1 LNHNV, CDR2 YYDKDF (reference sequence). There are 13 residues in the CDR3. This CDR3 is CATSRDTSGEQFF. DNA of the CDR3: TGTGCCACCAGCAGAGATACTAGCGGGGAGCAGTTCTTC.

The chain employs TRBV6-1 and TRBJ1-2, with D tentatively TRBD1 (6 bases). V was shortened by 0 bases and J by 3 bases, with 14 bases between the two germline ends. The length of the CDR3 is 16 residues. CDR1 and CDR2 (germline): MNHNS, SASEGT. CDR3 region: CASSEAETGIDYGYTF. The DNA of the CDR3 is TGTGCCAGCAGTGAAGCAGAGACAGGAATCGACTATGGCTACACCTTC.

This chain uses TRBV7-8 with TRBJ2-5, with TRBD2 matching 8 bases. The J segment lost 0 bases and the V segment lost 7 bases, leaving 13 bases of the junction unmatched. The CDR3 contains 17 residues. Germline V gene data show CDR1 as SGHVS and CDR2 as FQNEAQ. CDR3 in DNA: TGTGCCAGCACCCAAACGGGGGGGGTCATAAACCAAGAGACCCAGTACTTC. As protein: CASTQTGGVINQETQYF.

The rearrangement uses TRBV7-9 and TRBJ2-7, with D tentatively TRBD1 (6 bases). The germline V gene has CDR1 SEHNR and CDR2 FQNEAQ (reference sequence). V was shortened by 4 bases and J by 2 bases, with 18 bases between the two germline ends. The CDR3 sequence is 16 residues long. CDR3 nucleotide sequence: TGTGCCAGCAGCTCCAGCACAGGGTCGGGGACCTACGAGCAGTACTTC. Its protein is CASSSSTGSGTYEQYF. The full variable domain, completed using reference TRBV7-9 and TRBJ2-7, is DTGVSQNPRHKITKRGQNVTFRCDPISEHNRLYWYRQTLGQGPEFLTYFQNEAQLEKSRLLSDRFSAERPKGSFSTLEIQRTEQGDSAMYLCASSSSTGSGTYEQYFGPGTRLTVT.

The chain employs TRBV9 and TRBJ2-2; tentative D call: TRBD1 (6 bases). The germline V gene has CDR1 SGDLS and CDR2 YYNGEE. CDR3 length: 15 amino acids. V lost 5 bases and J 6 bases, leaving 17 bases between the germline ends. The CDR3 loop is CASSSTGYPAGELFF. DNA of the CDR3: TGTGCCAGCAGTTCTACAGGGTACCCGGCCGGGGAGCTGTTTTTT.

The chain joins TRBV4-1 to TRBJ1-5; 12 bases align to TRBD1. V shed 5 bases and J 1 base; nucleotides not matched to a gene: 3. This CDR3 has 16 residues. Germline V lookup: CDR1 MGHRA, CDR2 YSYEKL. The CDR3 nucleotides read TGCGCCAGCAGCGGGACAGGGGGCGGAAGCAATCAGCCCCAGCATTTT. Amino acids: CASSGTGGGSNQPQHF.

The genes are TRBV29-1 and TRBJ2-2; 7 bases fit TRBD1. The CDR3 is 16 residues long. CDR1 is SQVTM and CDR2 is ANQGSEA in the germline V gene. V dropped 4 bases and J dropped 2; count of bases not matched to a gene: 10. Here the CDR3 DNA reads TGCAGCGTTGCCCCGGGTGGGACAGCAAACACCGGGGAGCTGTTTTTT. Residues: CSVAPGGTANTGELFF.

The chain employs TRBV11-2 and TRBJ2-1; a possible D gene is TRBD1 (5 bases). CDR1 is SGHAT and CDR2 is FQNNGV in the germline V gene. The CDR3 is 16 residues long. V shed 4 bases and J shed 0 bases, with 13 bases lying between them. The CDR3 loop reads CASSSNQGISYNEQFF. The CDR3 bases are TGTGCCAGCAGCTCAAACCAGGGTATCTCCTACAATGAGCAGTTCTTC.

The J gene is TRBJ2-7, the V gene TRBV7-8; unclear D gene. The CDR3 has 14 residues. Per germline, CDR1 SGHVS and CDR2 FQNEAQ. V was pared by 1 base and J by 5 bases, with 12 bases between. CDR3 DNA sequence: TGTGCCAGCAGCTTAGGTAGCCCCGTTGACGAGCAGTACTTC. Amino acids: CASSLGSPVDEQYF.

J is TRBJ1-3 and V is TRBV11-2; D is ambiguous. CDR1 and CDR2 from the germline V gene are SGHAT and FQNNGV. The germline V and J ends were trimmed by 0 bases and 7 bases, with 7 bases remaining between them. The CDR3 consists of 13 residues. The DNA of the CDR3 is TGTGCCAGCAGCTTAGACGTGGAGAACACCATATATTTT. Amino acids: CASSLDVENTIYF.

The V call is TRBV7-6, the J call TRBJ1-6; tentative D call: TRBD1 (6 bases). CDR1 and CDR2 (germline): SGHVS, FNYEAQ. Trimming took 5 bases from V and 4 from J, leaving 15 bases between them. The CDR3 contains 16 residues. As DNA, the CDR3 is TGTGCCAGCAGCCCCGGCCCGGACAGTTATAATTCACCCCTCCACTTT. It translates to CASSPGPDSYNSPLHF.

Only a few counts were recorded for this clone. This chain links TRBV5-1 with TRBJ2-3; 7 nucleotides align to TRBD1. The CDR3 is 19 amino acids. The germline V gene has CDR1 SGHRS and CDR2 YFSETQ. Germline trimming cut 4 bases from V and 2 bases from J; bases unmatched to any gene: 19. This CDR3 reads CASSEYPGTALDITDTQYF. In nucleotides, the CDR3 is TGCGCCAGCAGCGAATACCCCGGGACAGCCCTGGATATCACAGATACGCAGTATTTT.

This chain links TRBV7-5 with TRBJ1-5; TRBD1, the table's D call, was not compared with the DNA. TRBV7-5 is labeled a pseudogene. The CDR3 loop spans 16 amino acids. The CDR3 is CARSSRTGASNQPQHF. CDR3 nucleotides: TGTGCCAGAAGCTCAAGGACAGGCGCTAGCAATCAGCCCCAGCATTTT.

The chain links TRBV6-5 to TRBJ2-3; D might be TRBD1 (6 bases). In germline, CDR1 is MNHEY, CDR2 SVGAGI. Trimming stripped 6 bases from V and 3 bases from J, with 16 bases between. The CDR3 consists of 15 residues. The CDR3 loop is CASSPQGRLTDTQYF. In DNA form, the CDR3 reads TGTGCCAGCAGCCCACAGGGTAGATTGACAGATACGCAGTATTTT.

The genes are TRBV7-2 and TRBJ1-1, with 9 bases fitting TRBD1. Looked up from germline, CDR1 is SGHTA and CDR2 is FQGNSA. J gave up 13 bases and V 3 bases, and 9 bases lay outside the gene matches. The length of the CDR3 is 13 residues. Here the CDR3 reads CASSFRTGDKGFF. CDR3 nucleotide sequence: TGTGCCAGCAGCTTCCGGACAGGGGACAAGGGTTTCTTT.

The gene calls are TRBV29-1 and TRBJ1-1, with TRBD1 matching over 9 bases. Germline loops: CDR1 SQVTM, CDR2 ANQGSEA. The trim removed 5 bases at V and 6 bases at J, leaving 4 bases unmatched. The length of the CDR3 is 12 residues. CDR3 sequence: CSVWDRESEAFF. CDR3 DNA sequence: TGCAGCGTTTGGGACAGGGAATCTGAAGCTTTCTTT. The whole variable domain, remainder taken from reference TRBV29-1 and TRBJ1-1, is SAVISQKPSRDICQRGTSLTIQCQVDSQVTMMFWYRQQPGQSLTLIATANQGSEATYESGFVIDKFPISRPNLTFSTLTVSNMSPEDSSIYLCSVWDRESEAFFGQGTRLTVV.

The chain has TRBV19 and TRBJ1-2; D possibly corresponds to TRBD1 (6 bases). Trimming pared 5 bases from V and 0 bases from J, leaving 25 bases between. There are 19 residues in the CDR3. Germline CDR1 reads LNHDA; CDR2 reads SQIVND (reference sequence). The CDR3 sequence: CASSALRGGLRESNYGYTF. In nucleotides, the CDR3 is TGTGCCAGTAGTGCCTTAAGAGGGGGACTAAGAGAATCTAACTATGGCTACACCTTC.

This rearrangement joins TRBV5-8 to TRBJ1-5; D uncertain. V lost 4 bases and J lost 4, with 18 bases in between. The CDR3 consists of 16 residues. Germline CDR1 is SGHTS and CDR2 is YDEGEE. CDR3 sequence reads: CASSQDSPASNQPQHF. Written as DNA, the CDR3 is TGTGCCAGCAGCCAAGATAGTCCAGCGTCGAATCAGCCCCAGCATTTT.

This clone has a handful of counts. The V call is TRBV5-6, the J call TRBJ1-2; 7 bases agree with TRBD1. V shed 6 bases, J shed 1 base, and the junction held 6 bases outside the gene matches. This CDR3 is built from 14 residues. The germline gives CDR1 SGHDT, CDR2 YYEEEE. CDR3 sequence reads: CASNPGTVNYGYTF. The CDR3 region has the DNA TGTGCCAGCAACCCCGGGACAGTTAACTATGGCTACACCTTC.

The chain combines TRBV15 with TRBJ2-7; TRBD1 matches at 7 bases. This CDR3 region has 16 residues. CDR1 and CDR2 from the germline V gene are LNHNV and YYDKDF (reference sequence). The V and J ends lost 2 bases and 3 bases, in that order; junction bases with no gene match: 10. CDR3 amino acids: CATSRTPTGYSYEQYF. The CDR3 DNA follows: TGTGCCACCAGCAGAACCCCGACAGGGTACAGCTACGAGCAGTACTTC.

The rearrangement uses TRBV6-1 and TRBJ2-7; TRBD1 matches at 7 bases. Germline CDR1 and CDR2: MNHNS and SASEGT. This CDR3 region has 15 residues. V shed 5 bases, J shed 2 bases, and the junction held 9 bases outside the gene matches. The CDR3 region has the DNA TGTGCCAGCAGTCGCCACCGGGACAGACCCTACGAGCAGTACTTC. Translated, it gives CASSRHRDRPYEQYF.

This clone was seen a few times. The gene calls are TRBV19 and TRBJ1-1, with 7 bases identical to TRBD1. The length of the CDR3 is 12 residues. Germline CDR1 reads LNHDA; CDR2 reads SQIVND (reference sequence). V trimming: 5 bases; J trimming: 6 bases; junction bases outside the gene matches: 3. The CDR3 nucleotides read TGTGCCAGTAGTCCTCAGGGGGCTGAAGCTTTCTTT. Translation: CASSPQGAEAFF.

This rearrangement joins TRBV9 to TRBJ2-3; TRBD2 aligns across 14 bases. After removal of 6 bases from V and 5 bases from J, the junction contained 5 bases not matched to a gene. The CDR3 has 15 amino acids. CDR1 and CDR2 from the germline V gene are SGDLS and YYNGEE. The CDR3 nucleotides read TGTGCCAGCACGACTAGCGGGGGGGCGGGAGATACGCAGTATTTT. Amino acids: CASTTSGGAGDTQYF.

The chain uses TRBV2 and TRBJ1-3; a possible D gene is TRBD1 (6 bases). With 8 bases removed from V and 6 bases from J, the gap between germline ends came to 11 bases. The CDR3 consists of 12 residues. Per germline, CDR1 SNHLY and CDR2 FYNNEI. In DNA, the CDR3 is TGTGCCAGCGAGGGGGGGGAAAACACCATATATTTT. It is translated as CASEGGENTIYF. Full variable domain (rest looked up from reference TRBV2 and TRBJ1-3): EPEVTQTPSHQVTQMGQEVILRCVPISNHLYFYWYRQILGQKVEFLVSFYNNEISEKSEIFDDQFSVERPDGSNFTLKIRSTKLEDSAMYFCASEGGENTIYFGEGSWLTVV.

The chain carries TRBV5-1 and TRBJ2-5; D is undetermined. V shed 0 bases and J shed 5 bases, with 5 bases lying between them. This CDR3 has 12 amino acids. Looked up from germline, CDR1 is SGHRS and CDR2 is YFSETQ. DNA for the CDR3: TGCGCCAGCAGCTTGGTCGGGGAGACCCAGTACTTC. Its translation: CASSLVGETQYF.

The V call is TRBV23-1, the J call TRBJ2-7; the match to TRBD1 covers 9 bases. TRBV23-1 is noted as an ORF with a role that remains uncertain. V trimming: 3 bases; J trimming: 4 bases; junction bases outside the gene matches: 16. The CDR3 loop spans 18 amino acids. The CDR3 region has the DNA TGCGCCAGCAGTCACACAGGGGGCGGATCCTATGTCTGTTACGAGCAGTACTTC. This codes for CASSHTGGGSYVCYEQYF.

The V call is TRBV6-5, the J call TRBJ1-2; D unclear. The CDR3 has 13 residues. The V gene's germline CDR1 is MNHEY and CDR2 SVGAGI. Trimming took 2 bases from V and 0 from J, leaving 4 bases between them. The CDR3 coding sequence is TGTGCCAGCAGTTACGGCCCTAACTATGGCTACACCTTC. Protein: CASSYGPNYGYTF.

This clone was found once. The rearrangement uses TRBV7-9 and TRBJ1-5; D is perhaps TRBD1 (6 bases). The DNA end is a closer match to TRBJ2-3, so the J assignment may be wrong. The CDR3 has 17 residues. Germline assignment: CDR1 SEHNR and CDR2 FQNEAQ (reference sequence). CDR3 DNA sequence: TGTGCCAGCAGCCCATTACAGGGACCCTATAGCAATCAGCTCCAGTATTTT. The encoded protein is CASSPLQGPYSNQLQYF.

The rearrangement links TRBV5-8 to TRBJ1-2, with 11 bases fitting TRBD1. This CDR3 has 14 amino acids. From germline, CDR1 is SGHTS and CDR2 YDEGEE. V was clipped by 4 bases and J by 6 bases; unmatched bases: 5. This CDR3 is CASSVDRGLDGYTF. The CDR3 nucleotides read TGTGCCAGCAGCGTGGACAGGGGGCTTGATGGCTACACCTTC.